The TCR beta chain described here comes from a study of a mutant IDH1 vaccine in newly diagnosed glioma (dated by TCRdb to the early 2020s). Concerning the study at large: Of the 32 patients who were treated, about 60% were male and roughly 38% were female, and the mean age was around 40 years. Before enrollment, most patients had been given radiochemotherapy with temozolomide as standard therapy, while the rest had received either radiotherapy alone or temozolomide alone. Peripheral blood was drawn at six visits: V03 (baseline), V05, V07, V10, V12 and V13. For exploratory analyses, approximately 25 treated patients had longitudinal TCRB deep sequencing done wherever samples were available. Broad study findings and their caveats: Immune responses induced by the vaccine were seen in approximately 93% of patients across multiple MHC alleles. It was noted by the authors that analyses of patient blood samples could not be reproduced owing to sample limitations. Availability determined which PBMC samples were chosen for TCRB deep sequencing. No apparent relationship was observed between pseudoprogression and alterations in the top peripheral T cell clonotypes detected by TCRB sequencing.

The time point label, as the study defines it: baseline, week 1 (first vaccination visit). According to the study, the label for this sample's treatment or condition signals: pre-vaccination baseline after standard-of-care therapy. All donors had newly diagnosed IDH1-mutant astrocytomas of WHO grade 3 or 4 that showed loss of nuclear ATRX. The samples were drawn from NOA16, a multicentre, single-arm, open-label phase I trial in Germany that tested a mutant IDH1 peptide vaccine in humans for the first time. Blood drawn at visit V03 was used as the baseline sample for immunogenicity testing. Genomic DNA for TCRB sequencing was extracted from EDTA blood using the DNeasy Blood and Tissue Kit. As concerns this clone: This clone's antigen is unknown. No clone much larger than this one lies a single base away; base qualities are absent.

The germline V gene specifies SGHTA as CDR1 and FQGNSA as CDR2. From the cysteine up to the phenylalanine, the CDR3 has a length of 14 residues. Of all the DNA, just the CDR3 is kept, 42 bases in frame from base 1. Trimming at the junction amounts to 5 bases on V and 0 bases on J, and the germline ends lie 10 bases apart. Library preparation was by the immunoSEQ multiplex PCR assay. Rearranged TCR beta chain sequences were amplified with the hsTCRB Kit following the manufacturer's protocol. TCRB libraries were sequenced on an Illumina MiSeq. In the paper's pipeline: The kit vendor's proprietary platform handled demultiplexing, trimming and gene mapping. What TCRdb holds here is the immuneACCESS table cut down to in-frame rearrangements. Part of the clones is not present; checked against another copy, under half of the missing clones reflect an unresolved V gene, and the others are unexplained. V, J and clone size reflect that table, while D and trimming were determined from the DNA. Across this sample there are about 92,000 clones, with 83% seen only once. The top ten constitute under 8% of the sample.

This TCR was recovered from a woman aged 45 to 65 with glioma. The sequencing used PBMCs, collected from a glioma patient treated with radiotherapy, temozolomide or both. The chain employs TRBV7-2 and TRBJ1-1; no D segment can be confidently identified. The nucleotides read TGTGCCAGCAGCCTATCTGGCATGAACACTGAAGCTTTCTTT. The encoded protein is CASSLSGMNTEAFF. Full variable domain (CDR3 extended with the reference TRBV7-2 and TRBJ1-1 proteins): GAGVSQSPSNKVTEKGKDVELRCDPISGHTALYWYRQSLGQGLEFLIYFQGNSAPDKSGLPSDRFSAERTGGSVSTLTIQRTQQEDSAVYLCASSLSGMNTEAFFGQGTRLTVV.